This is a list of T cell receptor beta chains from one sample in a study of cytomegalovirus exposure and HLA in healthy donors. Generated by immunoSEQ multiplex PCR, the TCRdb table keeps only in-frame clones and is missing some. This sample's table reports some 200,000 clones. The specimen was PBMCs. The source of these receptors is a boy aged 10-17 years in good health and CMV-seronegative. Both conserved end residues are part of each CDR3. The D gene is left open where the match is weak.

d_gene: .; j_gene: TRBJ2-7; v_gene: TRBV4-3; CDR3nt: TGCGCCAGCAGCCAAGGGCTGAAGGAGGGTGCCTCCCGGGGGCAGTACTTC; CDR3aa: CASSQGLKEGASRGQYF
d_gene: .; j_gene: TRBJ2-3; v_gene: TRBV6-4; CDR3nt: TGTGCCAGCAGGGGGGACTCTAGCACAGATACGCAGTATTTT; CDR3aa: CASRGDSSTDTQYF
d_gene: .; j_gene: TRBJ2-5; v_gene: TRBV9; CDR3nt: TGTGCCAGCAGTTCTATGGTTCAAGAGACCCAGTACTTC; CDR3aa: CASSSMVQETQYF
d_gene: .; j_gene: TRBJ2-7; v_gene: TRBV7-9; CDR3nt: TGTGCCAGCAGCTTATCGCTTGACACCCAGGGCGCCTACGAGCAGTACTTC; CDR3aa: CASSLSLDTQGAYEQYF
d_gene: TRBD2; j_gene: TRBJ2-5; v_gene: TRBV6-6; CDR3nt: TGTGCCAGCAGTTACGCGGGGGTCAGGGCAGAGACCCAGTACTTC; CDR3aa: CASSYAGVRAETQYF
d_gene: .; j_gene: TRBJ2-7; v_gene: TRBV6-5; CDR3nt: TGTGCCAGCAGCAAAGTCCGGGACAAGCCCTACGAGCAGTACTTC; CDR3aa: CASSKVRDKPYEQYF
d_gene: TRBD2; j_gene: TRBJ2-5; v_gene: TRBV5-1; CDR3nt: TGCGCCAGCAGCTTGGCCCAGCGGGGGGGCCCGGAGACCCAGTACTTC; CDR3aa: CASSLAQRGGPETQYF
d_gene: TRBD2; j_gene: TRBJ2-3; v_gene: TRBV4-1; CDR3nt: TGCGCCAGCAGCCAGCGGGGGGGTACAGATACGCAGTATTTT; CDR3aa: CASSQRGGTDTQYF
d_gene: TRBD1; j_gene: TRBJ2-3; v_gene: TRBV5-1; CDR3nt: TGCGCCAGCAGCCAGAACAGGGGATCCGCAGATACGCAGTATTTT; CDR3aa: CASSQNRGSADTQYF
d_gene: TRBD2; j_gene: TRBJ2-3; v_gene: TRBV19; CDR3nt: TGTGCCAGTAGTGATCGGGGGGCAGATACGCAGTATTTT; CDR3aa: CASSDRGADTQYF
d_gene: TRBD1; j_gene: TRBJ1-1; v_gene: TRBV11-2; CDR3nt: TGTGCCAGCAGCCCCGGACAGGGGTGGTATACTGAAGCTTTCTTT; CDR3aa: CASSPGQGWYTEAFF
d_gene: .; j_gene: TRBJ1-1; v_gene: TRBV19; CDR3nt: TGTGCCAGTAGCGATTTTTTAGACACTGAAGCTTTCTTT; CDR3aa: CASSDFLDTEAFF
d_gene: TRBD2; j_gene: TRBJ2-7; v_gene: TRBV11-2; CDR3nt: TGTGCCAGCAGCCCAGGTTCCACTAGCGGTCGGGAGCAGTACTTC; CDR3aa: CASSPGSTSGREQYF